This TCR beta chain emerged from a study of memory CD4+ T cells and cytomegalovirus serostatus. Study findings and constraints: Median bootstrapped AUC for CMV status was about 0.95 originally, less than 0.92 US-trained.

Single viable CD3+CD4+CD8-CD45RO+ cells were sorted as the memory CD4+ T cells. Produced via immunoSEQ multiplex PCR; TCRdb's table is partial and in-frame only. The top ten clones hold more than 0.8% of a sample with 20,000 to 30,000 clones, less than 80% of them seen once. On this clone: Its antigen remains unidentified.

The CDR3 is made up of 16 amino acids. CDR1 and CDR2 (germline): MNHNS, SASEGT. V lost 2 bases and J 4 bases, leaving 15 bases between the germline ends. V usage is TRBV6-1 and J usage is TRBJ1-5; D perhaps matches TRBD1 (6 bases). Material: memory CD4+ T cells from blood. This receptor was taken from an adult in good health and CMV-seronegative. CDR3 nucleotide sequence: TGTGCCAGCAGTGAAAGAAGAGGACAGAGTAATCAGCCCCAGCATTTT. It yields the protein CASSERRGQSNQPQHF.